The clone carrying this TCR beta chain was counted many times. The antigen is undetermined. This sample is part of a study of regulatory T cells in long-lasting Graves disease. Germline assignment: CDR1 SQVTM and CDR2 ANQGSEA. There are 12 residues in the CDR3. The V end was cut by 0 bases, the J end by 13 bases, with 13 bases between. Time point noted: newly diagnosed GD, antithyroid drugs for less than 3 months. The authors made the TCR library using RNA they extracted from PBMCs. By American Thyroid Association guidelines, Graves' disease was diagnosed in the cohort. In building TCR beta libraries, iRepertoire HTBI primers were used together with Arm-PCR of CDR3 regions. One entry per CDR3 protein, called by TCRdb with MiXCR from the multiplex PCR reads. The table includes about 610,000 distinct CDR3 sequences, about 16% detected once. Study results and caveats: When disease was persistent, TRBV28, TRBJ1-2 and TRBJ2-5 were the favored segments.

This sample also belongs to another study, concerning T cells in Graves' hyperthyroidism and ophthalmopathy. That source reports: Each patient was aged 18 to 65 and had newly diagnosed hyperthyroidism of under 2 months' duration.

The specimen was peripheral blood mononuclear cells (PBMCs), collected at new diagnosis, from a patient treated with antithyroid drugs. V is TRBV29-1 and J is TRBJ2-1, with D unresolved. The TCR originated in a man aged 18 to 35 with Graves disease. CDR3 nucleotide sequence: TGCAGCGTTGAAGATAATTTCGGGCTTCAGTTCTTC. Amino acids: CSVEDNFGLQFF.